This TCR beta chain was profiled in a study of Graves' ophthalmopathy and Graves' hyperthyroidism. General observations from the study: The authors also found most expanded thyroid clonotypes above 0.001 frequency in blood.

Scientists amplified the TCR beta CDR3 regions from RNA transcripts. In the first round, RT-PCR was carried out with HTBI primers, and a multiplex PCR formed the second round. TCRdb independently ran MiXCR on the multiplex PCR reads; one entry per CDR3 protein. The sample yields some 410,000 distinct CDR3 sequences, approximately 21% seen once. Germline assignment: CDR1 DFQATT and CDR2 SNEGSKA (reference sequence). This CDR3 is built from 12 residues. The ends were cut back, 6 bases at V and 4 bases at J, with 12 bases in the middle. There are many counts of this clonotype. Antigen unknown. Lactation, pregnancy, uncontrolled infections and other autoimmune diseases were all grounds for excluding patients. PBMCs stemmed from around 9 ml of fresh peripheral blood.

The sequence came from a young woman with stable Graves' hyperthyroidism. The sequenced sample was peripheral blood. The chain has TRBV20-1 and TRBJ2-5; D gene unclear. CDR3 residues: CSAQAWAETQYF. The CDR3 nucleotides are TGCAGTGCGCAAGCCTGGGCAGAGACCCAGTACTTC.